The 5 T cell receptor beta chains in this list originate from one sample, sequenced in a study of blood T cell repertoires in COVID-19. Method: immunoSEQ multiplex PCR; TCRdb's copy keeps in-frame clones and lacks some. The sample holds roughly 250,000 clones, around nine tenths seen once. The sample consisted of peripheral blood. Every receptor here comes from a woman in her 40s who had recovered from COVID-19.

The J gene is TRBJ1-2, the V gene TRBV11-2, with D perhaps TRBD1 (5 bases). The length of the CDR3 is 16 residues. V dropped 1 base and J dropped 0 bases, with 12 bases sitting between them. Germline lookup yields CDR1 SGHAT and CDR2 FQNNGV. In DNA, the CDR3 is TGTGCCAGCAGCTTAGCTTCACAGGCTTCTAACTATGGCTACACCTTC. It translates to CASSLASQASNYGYTF.

V is TRBV5-1 and J is TRBJ2-7; no reliable D call. V lost 0 bases to trimming and J lost 9 bases, with 13 bases between them. The CDR3 is 13 residues long. CDR1 and CDR2 (germline): SGHRS, YFSETQ. The CDR3 coding sequence is TGCGCCAGCAGCTTGGCCGCAGACTCCCGGCAGTACTTC. It codes for CASSLAADSRQYF.

The chain employs TRBV10-3 and TRBJ1-6; the match to TRBD1 covers 8 bases. This CDR3 contains 14 residues. The V and J ends lost 4 bases and 7 bases, in that order; junction bases with no gene match: 3. The germline gives CDR1 ENHRY, CDR2 SYGVKD. CDR3 coding DNA: TGTGCCATCAGTGGTACAGGGGGAAATTCACCCCTCCACTTT. Protein: CAISGTGGNSPLHF.

The chain uses TRBV30 and TRBJ2-1; D call uncertain. Germline CDR1 is GTSNPN and CDR2 is SVGIG (reference sequence). Trimming pared 1 base from V and 3 bases from J, leaving 10 bases between. The CDR3 runs to 14 residues. The CDR3 region is CAWSGYPSYNEQFF. Here the CDR3 DNA reads TGTGCCTGGAGTGGGTACCCTAGCTACAATGAGCAGTTCTTC. The whole variable domain, filled in from reference TRBV30 and TRBJ2-1, reads SQTIHQWPATLVQPVGSPLSLECTVEGTSNPNLYWYRQAAGRGLQLLFYSVGIGQISSEVPQNLSASRPQDRQFILSSKKLLLSDSGFYLCAWSGYPSYNEQFFGPGTRLTVL.

This clone was seen a handful of times. The chain couples TRBV2 to TRBJ1-2; 9 bases map to TRBD1. There are 14 residues in the CDR3. CDR1 and CDR2 from the germline V gene are SNHLY and FYNNEI. V shed 4 bases and J 2 bases; nucleotides not matched to a gene: 2. In nucleotides, the CDR3 is TGTGCCAGCAGTGCAGGACAGGGGAACTATGGCTACACCTTC. This sequence encodes CASSAGQGNYGYTF. The full variable domain, in which reference TRBV2 and TRBJ1-2 provide the parts outside the CDR3, is EPEVTQTPSHQVTQMGQEVILRCVPISNHLYFYWYRQILGQKVEFLVSFYNNEISEKSEIFDDQFSVERPDGSNFTLKIRSTKLEDSAMYFCASSAGQGNYGYTFGSGTRLTVV.